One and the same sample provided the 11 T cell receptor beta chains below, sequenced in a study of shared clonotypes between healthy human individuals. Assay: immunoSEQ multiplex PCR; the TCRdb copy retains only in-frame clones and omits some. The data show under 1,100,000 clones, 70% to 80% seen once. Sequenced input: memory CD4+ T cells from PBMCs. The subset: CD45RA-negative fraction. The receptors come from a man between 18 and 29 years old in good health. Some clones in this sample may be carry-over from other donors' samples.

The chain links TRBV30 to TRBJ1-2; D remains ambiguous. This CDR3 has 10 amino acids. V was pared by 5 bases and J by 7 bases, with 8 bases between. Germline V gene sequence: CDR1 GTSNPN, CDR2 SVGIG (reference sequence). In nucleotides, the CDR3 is TGTGCCTGGGGAGTACTTGGCTACACCTTC. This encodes CAWGVLGYTF.

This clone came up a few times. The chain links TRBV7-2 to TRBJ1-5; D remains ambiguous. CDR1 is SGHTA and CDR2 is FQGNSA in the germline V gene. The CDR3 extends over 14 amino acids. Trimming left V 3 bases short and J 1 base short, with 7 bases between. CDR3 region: CASSLTLSNQPQHF. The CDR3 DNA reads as TGTGCCAGCAGCTTGACGTTAAGCAATCAGCCCCAGCATTTT.

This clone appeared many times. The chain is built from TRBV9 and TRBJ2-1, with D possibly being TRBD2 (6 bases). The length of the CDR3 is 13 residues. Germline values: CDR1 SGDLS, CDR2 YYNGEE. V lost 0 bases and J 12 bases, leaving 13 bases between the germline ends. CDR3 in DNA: TGTGCCAGCAGCGTAGTTGCTAGCGCGGCGCAGTTCTTC. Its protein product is CASSVVASAAQFF.

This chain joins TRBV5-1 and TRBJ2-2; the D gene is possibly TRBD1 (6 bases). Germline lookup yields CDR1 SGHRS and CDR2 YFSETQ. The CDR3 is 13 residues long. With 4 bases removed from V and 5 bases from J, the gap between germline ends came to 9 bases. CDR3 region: CASSSGQTGELFF. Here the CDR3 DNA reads TGCGCCAGCAGCAGTGGACAGACCGGGGAGCTGTTTTTT.

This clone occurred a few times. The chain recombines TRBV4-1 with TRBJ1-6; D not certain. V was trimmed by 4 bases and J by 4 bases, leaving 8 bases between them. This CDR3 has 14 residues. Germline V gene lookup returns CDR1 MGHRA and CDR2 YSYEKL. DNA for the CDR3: TGCGCCAGCAGCCCCAGAGGATATAATTCACCCCTCCACTTT. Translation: CASSPRGYNSPLHF.

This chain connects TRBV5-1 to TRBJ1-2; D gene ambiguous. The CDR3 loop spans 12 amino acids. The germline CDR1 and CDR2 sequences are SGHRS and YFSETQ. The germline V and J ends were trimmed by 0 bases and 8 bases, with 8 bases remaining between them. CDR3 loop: CASSLGGEGYTF. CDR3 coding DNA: TGCGCCAGCAGCTTGGGCGGTGAAGGCTACACCTTC.

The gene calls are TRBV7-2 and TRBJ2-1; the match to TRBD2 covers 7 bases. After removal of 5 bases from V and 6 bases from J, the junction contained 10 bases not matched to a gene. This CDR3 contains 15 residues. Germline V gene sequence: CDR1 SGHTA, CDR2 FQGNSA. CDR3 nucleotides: TGTGCCAGCAGCGCCCCGGGACTACTTTTCAATGAGCAGTTCTTC. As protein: CASSAPGLLFNEQFF.

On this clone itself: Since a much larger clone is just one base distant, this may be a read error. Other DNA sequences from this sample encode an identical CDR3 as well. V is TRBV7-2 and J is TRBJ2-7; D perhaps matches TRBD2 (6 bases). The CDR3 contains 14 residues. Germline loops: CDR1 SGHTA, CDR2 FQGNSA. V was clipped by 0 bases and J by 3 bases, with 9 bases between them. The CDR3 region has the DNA TGTGCCAGCAGCTTAGCGGTGGGGGGCTACGAGCAGTACTTC. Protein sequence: CASSLAVGGYEQYF.

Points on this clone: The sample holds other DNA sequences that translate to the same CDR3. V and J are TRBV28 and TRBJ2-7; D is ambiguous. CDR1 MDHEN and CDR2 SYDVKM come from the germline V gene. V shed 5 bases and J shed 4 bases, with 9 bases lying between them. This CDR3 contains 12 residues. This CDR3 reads CASSPPLYEQYF. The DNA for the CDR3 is TGTGCCAGCAGTCCGCCCTTGTACGAGCAGTACTTC.

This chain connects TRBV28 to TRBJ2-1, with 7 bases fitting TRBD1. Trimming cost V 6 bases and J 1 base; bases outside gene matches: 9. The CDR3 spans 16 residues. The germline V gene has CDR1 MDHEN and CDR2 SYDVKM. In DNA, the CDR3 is TGTGCCAGCAGCACACCAGCAGGGGGTTCCTACAATGAGCAGTTCTTC. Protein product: CASSTPAGGSYNEQFF.

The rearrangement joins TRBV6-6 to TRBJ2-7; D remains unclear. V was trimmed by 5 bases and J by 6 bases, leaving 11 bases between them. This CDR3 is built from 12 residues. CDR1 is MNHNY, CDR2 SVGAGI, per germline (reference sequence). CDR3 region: CASSQGPLEQYF. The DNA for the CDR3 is TGTGCCAGCAGTCAAGGACCCCTCGAGCAGTACTTC.